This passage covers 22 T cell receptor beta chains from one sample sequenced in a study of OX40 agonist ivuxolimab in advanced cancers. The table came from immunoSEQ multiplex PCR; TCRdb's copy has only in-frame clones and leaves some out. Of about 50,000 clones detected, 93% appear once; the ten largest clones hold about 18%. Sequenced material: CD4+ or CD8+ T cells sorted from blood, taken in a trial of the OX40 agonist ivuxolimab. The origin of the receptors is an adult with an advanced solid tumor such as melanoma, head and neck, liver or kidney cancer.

In nucleotides, the CDR3 is TGTGCCAGCAGTTACGTTGCAACTAATGAAAAACTGTTTTTT. It codes for CASSYVATNEKLFF. The chain couples TRBV6-5 to TRBJ1-4; no reliable D call. CDR3 length: 14 amino acids. Germline V gives CDR1 MNHEY, CDR2 SVGAGI. Trimming left V 2 bases short and J 0 bases short, with 4 bases between.

CDR3 in amino acids: CAWSRGTDSNQPQHF. The CDR3 DNA is TGTGCCTGGAGCCGGGGGACAGACAGCAATCAGCCCCAGCATTTT. The V and J genes are TRBV30 and TRBJ1-5; 7 positions match TRBD1. CDR3 size: 15 residues. V lost 3 bases and J lost 1; bases outside the gene matches: 6. The V gene's germline CDR1 is GTSNPN and CDR2 SVGIG (reference sequence).

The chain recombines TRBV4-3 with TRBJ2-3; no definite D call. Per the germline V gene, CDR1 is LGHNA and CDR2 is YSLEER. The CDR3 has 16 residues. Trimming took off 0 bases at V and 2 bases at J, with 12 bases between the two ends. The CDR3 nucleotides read TGCGCCAGCAGCCAAGACCGGTACAGATACACAGATACGCAGTATTTT. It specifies CASSQDRYRYTDTQYF.

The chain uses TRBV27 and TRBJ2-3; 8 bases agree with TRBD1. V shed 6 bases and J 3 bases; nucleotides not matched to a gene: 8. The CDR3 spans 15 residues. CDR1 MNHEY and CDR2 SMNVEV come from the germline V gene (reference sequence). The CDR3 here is CASSLYTGGTDTQYF. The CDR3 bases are TGTGCCAGCAGCCTCTACACAGGGGGGACAGATACGCAGTATTTT.

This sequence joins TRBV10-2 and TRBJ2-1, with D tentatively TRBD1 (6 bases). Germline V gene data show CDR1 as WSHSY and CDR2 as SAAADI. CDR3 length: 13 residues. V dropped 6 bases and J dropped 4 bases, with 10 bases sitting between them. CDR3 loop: CASRRDNYNEQFF. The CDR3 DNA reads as TGCGCCAGCAGGAGGGACAATTACAATGAGCAGTTCTTC.

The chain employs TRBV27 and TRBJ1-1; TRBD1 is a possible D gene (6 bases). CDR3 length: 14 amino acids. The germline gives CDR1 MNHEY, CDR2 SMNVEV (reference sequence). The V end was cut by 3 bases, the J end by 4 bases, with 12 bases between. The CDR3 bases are TGTGCCAGCAGTTTTTTCAGGGGAAGCACTGAAGCTTTCTTT. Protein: CASSFFRGSTEAFF.

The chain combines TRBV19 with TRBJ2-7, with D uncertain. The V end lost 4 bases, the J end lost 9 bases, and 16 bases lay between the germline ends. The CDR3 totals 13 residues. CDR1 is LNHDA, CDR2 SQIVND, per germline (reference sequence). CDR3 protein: CASSRDMNWGQYF. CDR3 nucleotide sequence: TGTGCCAGTAGTAGAGACATGAATTGGGGGCAGTACTTC.

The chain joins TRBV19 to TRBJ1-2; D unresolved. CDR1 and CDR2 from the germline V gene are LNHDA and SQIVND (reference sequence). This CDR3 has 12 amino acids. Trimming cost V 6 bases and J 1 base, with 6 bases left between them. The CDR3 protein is CASRTDNYGYTF. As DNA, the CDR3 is TGTGCCAGTAGAACAGATAACTATGGCTACACCTTC.

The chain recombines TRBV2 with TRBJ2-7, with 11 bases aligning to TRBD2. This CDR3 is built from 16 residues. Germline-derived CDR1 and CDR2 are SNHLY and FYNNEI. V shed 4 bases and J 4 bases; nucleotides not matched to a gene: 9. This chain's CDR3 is CASSAGEGTSGYEQYF. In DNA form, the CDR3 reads TGTGCCAGCAGTGCGGGAGAGGGGACTAGCGGTTACGAGCAGTACTTC.

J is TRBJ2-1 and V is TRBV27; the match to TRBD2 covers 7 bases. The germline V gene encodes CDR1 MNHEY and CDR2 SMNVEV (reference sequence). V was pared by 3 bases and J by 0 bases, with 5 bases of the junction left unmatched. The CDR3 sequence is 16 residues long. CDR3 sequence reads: CASSFSPGGSYNEQFF. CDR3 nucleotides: TGTGCCAGCAGTTTTAGTCCGGGGGGCTCCTACAATGAGCAGTTCTTC.

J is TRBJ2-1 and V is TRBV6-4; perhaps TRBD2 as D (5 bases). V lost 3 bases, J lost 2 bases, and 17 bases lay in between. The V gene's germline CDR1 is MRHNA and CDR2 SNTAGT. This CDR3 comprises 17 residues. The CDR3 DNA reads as TGTGCCAGCAGTGATCCTCGAACTAGTGTCGCCTACAATGAGCAGTTCTTC. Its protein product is CASSDPRTSVAYNEQFF.

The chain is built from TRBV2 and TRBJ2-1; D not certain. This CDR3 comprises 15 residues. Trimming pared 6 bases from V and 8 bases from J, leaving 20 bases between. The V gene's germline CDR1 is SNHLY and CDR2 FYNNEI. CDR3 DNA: TGTGCCAGCAGCTCACCCCCGGCTGGGCTGTATGAGCAGTTCTTC. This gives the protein CASSSPPAGLYEQFF.

CDR3 DNA: TGTGCCAGCAGTTACACGCCCCTCAACAATGAGCAGTTCTTC. Translated: CASSYTPLNNEQFF. The chain has TRBV6-5 and TRBJ2-1; D call uncertain. CDR1 and CDR2 (germline): MNHEY, SVGAGI. CDR3 length: 14 amino acids. V was cut by 2 bases and J by 5 bases, with 10 bases left in between.

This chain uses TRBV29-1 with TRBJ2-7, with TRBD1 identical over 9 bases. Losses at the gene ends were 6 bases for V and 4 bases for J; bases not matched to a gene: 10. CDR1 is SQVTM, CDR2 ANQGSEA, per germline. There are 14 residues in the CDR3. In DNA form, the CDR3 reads TGCAGCGTCGCCGGGACAGGGTTGGGTTACGAGCAGTACTTC. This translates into CSVAGTGLGYEQYF.

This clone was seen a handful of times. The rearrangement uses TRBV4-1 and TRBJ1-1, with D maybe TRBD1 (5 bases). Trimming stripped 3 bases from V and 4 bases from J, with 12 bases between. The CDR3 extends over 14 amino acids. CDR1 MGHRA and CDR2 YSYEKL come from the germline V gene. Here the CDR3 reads CASSHLEGSTEAFF. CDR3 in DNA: TGCGCCAGCAGCCATCTTGAGGGGTCCACTGAAGCTTTCTTT.

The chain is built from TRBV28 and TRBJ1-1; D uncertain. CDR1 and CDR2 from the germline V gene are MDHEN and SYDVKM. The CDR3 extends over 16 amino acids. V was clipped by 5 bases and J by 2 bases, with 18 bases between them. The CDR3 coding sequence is TGTGCCAGCAGTCCCCCTTCAGGCAGTTTAAACACTGAAGCTTTCTTT. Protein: CASSPPSGSLNTEAFF.

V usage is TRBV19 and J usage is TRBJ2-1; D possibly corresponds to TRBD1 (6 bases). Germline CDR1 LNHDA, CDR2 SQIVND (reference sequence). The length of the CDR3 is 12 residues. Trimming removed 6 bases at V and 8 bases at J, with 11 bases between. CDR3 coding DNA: TGTGCCAGTAGGACAGGTCTGCATGAGCAGTTCTTC. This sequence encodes CASRTGLHEQFF.

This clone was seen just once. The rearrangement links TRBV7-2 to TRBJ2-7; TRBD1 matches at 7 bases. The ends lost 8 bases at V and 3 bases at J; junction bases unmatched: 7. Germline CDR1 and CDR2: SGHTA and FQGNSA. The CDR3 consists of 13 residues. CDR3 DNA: TGTGCCAGCCGCTACGGGACAGACTACGAGCAGTACTTC. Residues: CASRYGTDYEQYF.

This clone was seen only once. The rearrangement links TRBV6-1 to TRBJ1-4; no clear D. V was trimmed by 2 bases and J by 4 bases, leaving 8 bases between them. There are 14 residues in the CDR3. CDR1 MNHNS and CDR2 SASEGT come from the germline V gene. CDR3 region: CASSETVLNEKLFF. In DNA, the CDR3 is TGTGCCAGCAGTGAAACAGTCCTTAATGAAAAACTGTTTTTT.

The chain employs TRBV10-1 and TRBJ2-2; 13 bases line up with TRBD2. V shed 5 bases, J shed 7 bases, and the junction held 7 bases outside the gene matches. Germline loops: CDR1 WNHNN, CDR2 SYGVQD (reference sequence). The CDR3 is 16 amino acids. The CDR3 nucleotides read TGCGCCAGCAGTTTACTAGCGGGAGGGCCTCACGGGGAGCTGTTTTTT. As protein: CASSLLAGGPHGELFF.

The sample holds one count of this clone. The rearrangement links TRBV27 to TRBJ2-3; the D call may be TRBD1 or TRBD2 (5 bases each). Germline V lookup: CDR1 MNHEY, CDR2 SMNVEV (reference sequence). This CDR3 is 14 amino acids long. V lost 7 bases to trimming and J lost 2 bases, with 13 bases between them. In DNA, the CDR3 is TGTGCCAGCACGGGACCACACATCACAGATACGCAGTATTTT. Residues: CASTGPHITDTQYF.

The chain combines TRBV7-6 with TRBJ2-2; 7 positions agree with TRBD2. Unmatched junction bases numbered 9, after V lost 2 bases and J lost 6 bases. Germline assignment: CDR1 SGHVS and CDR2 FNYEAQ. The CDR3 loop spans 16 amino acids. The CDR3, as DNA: TGTGCCAGCAGCTTAAGTTGGCGGGAGTACGCCGGGGAGCTGTTTTTT. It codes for CASSLSWREYAGELFF.